This entry lists 15 T cell receptor beta chains sequenced from one sample in a study of a mutant IDH1 vaccine in newly diagnosed glioma. Antigens for these TCRs are unknown. The table came from immunoSEQ multiplex PCR; TCRdb's copy has only in-frame clones and leaves some out. The table has about 32,000 clones, about 80% seen once; the top ten hold about 3.2%. Time point meaning: week 35, safety follow-up. One vaccine dose held 300 ug of mutant IDH1 20-mer peptide and came with topical imiquimod. The specimen comprised PBMCs, sampled from a glioma patient whose treatment included an IDH1 peptide vaccine. Receptors were obtained from a man aged 35 to 55 with glioma. Some clones in this sample may be carry-over from other donors' samples.

CDR3 loop: CASSPWFQGGDGYTF. The CDR3 DNA is TGTGCCAGCAGCCCCTGGTTCCAGGGAGGAGATGGCTACACCTTC. V gene TRBV6-5 combines with J gene TRBJ1-2, with D possibly matching TRBD1 (5 bases). Germline lookup yields CDR1 MNHEY and CDR2 SVGAGI. The CDR3 is made up of 15 amino acids. V was trimmed by 6 bases and J by 6 bases, leaving 20 bases between them.

The rearrangement joins TRBV19 to TRBJ1-4; D unresolved. CDR3 length equals 14 residues. Trimming left V 6 bases short and J 10 bases short, with 18 bases between. Germline V CDR1 and CDR2: LNHDA, SQIVND (reference sequence). CDR3 protein: CASSVEGSLGKLFF. The CDR3 DNA reads as TGTGCCAGTAGCGTAGAAGGAAGCTTGGGAAAACTGTTTTTT.

This clone was observed once. CDR3 residues: CASSRDRWLGQPQHF. CDR3 DNA: TGTGCCAGTAGCAGGGACAGGTGGTTGGGTCAGCCCCAGCATTTT. V is TRBV19 and J is TRBJ1-5; 8 bases line up with TRBD1. CDR1 and CDR2 from the germline V gene are LNHDA and SQIVND (reference sequence). Trimming cost V 6 bases and J 6 bases; bases outside gene matches: 10. The CDR3 covers 15 residues. The whole variable domain, remainder taken from reference TRBV19 and TRBJ1-5, is DGGITQSPKYLFRKEGQNVTLSCEQNLNHDAMYWYRQDPGQGLRLIYYSQIVNDFQKGDIAEGYSVSREKKESFPLTVTSAQKNPTAFYLCASSRDRWLGQPQHFGDGTRLSIL.

V and J are TRBV18 and TRBJ1-5; maybe TRBD1 (5 bases). CDR1 and CDR2 from the germline V gene are KGHSH and LQKENI. Deletions cut 6 bases from V and 6 bases from J, with 18 bases between. This CDR3 region has 15 residues. The chain's CDR3 is CASSSSRRESQPQHF. The CDR3 DNA is TGTGCCAGCTCCTCCTCACGCAGGGAAAGTCAGCCCCAGCATTTT.

CDR3 amino acids: CASSQDGVGRGREQYF. The CDR3 coding sequence is TGTGCCAGCAGCCAAGATGGGGTGGGAAGGGGGAGGGAGCAGTACTTC. This chain uses TRBV4-2 with TRBJ2-7, with D tentatively TRBD1 or TRBD2 (6 bases each). This CDR3 is built from 16 residues. The germline V gene encodes CDR1 LGHNA and CDR2 YNFKEQ. V lost 0 bases to trimming and J lost 7 bases, with 19 bases between them.

This clone was observed once. V usage is TRBV9 and J usage is TRBJ1-2; 8 positions agree with TRBD1. This CDR3 has 13 residues. The germline CDR1 and CDR2 sequences are SGDLS and YYNGEE. J gave up 8 bases and V 4 bases, and 7 bases lay outside the gene matches. CDR3 in DNA: TGTGCCAGCAGCCCAGGGGGCCCTCTCGGCTACACCTTC. Translation: CASSPGGPLGYTF.

The J gene is TRBJ1-2, the V gene TRBV19; D is uncertain. Trimming took off 3 bases at V and 2 bases at J, with 10 bases between the two ends. Germline CDR1 reads LNHDA; CDR2 reads SQIVND (reference sequence). The CDR3 totals 14 residues. The CDR3 DNA sequence: TGTGCCAGTAGTATCCCAGGCGGGAACTATGGCTACACCTTC. This translates into CASSIPGGNYGYTF. Together with reference TRBV19 and TRBJ1-2, the CDR3 gives the full variable domain: DGGITQSPKYLFRKEGQNVTLSCEQNLNHDAMYWYRQDPGQGLRLIYYSQIVNDFQKGDIAEGYSVSREKKESFPLTVTSAQKNPTAFYLCASSIPGGNYGYTFGSGTRLTVV.

The V gene is TRBV5-6, the J gene TRBJ1-2; 7 bases agree with TRBD1. Germline V gene data show CDR1 as SGHDT and CDR2 as YYEEEE. The CDR3 has 15 amino acids. The ends lost 5 bases at V and 0 bases at J; junction bases unmatched: 7. Here the CDR3 DNA reads TGTGCCAGCAGACAGGGGTTGGTAACTAACTATGGCTACACCTTC. It specifies CASRQGLVTNYGYTF.

This sequence joins TRBV7-8 and TRBJ2-1, with D unclear. CDR1 is SGHVS and CDR2 is FQNEAQ in the germline V gene. V was cut by 0 bases and J by 5 bases, with 11 bases left in between. The length of the CDR3 is 15 residues. DNA for the CDR3: TGTGCCAGCAGCTTAGCCCCCCGCAGGCACAATGAGCAGTTCTTC. Its protein product is CASSLAPRRHNEQFF.

The chain has TRBV9 and TRBJ1-4; D possibly corresponds to TRBD1 (6 bases). With 4 bases removed from V and 5 bases from J, the gap between germline ends came to 18 bases. Germline CDR1 is SGDLS and CDR2 is YYNGEE. This CDR3 contains 16 residues. CDR3 nucleotides: TGTGCCAGCAGCCCGAGCCCCACAGGGACGAATGAAAAACTGTTTTTT. Protein product: CASSPSPTGTNEKLFF.

The chain recombines TRBV7-9 with TRBJ1-1; D is uncertain. The CDR3 totals 15 residues. Germline V gives CDR1 SEHNR, CDR2 FQNEAQ (reference sequence). Trimming stripped 7 bases from V and 3 bases from J, with 18 bases between. The CDR3 coding sequence is TGTGCCAGCATCACCGAGGAGGCCAGGCACACTGAAGCTTTCTTT. Its protein product is CASITEEARHTEAFF.

V gene TRBV6-1 combines with J gene TRBJ1-5; 10 bases agree with TRBD1. V dropped 4 bases and J dropped 6; count of bases not matched to a gene: 9. Germline CDR1 and CDR2: MNHNS and SASEGT. The CDR3 sequence is 16 residues long. The CDR3 nucleotides are TGTGCCAGCAGTGCGAGGGACAGGGGTTACACTCAGCCCCAGCATTTT. This translates into CASSARDRGYTQPQHF.

This clone was counted once. The chain employs TRBV5-1 and TRBJ1-1; the D gene is possibly TRBD1 (5 bases). Germline V CDR1 and CDR2: SGHRS, YFSETQ. With 3 bases removed from V and 1 base from J, the gap between germline ends came to 10 bases. The CDR3 spans 14 residues. This CDR3 is CASSWDGENTEAFF. The DNA for the CDR3 is TGCGCCAGCAGCTGGGACGGAGAGAACACTGAAGCTTTCTTT.

The V call is TRBV30, the J call TRBJ1-1, with unresolved D. The CDR3 has 12 residues. Deletions cut 6 bases from V and 1 base from J, with 9 bases between. Germline CDR1 and CDR2: GTSNPN and SVGIG (reference sequence). CDR3: CACERKNTEAFF. The CDR3 nucleotides read TGTGCCTGTGAAAGGAAGAACACTGAAGCTTTCTTT.

As DNA, the CDR3 is TGTGCCAGCTCACCAGCGGGGACCCCTGGGGATACGCAGTATTTT. Translation: CASSPAGTPGDTQYF. The chain carries TRBV18 and TRBJ2-3; tentative D call: TRBD2 (6 bases). Germline CDR1 is KGHSH and CDR2 is LQKENI. The germline V and J ends were trimmed by 2 bases and 6 bases, with 15 bases remaining between them. The CDR3 length is 15 residues.